The next 13 T cell receptor beta chains were all read from a single sample in a study of T cell repertoires in cytomegalovirus infection. These receptors have no identified antigens. TCRdb reanalysed the reads using MiXCR and keeps one entry per CDR3 protein. The sample consists of 80,000 or so distinct CDR3 sequences, 20% to 30% of them appearing once. Specimen: CD8+ T cells from cultured PBMCs, collected from culture after CMV antigen stimulation. The receptor set was obtained from a human donor in good health (CMV status not recorded). Some clones in this sample may be carry-over from other donors' samples.

As DNA, the CDR3 is TGTGCCAGTAACCAGGACAGGGGGATCCGAACTGAAGCTTTCTTT. It specifies CASNQDRGIRTEAFF. This rearrangement joins TRBV19 to TRBJ1-1, with 10 bases fitting TRBD1. The CDR3 sequence is 15 residues long. V shed 7 bases and J 5 bases; nucleotides not matched to a gene: 10. From germline, CDR1 is LNHDA and CDR2 SQIVND (reference sequence).

The rearrangement joins TRBV12-5 to TRBJ1-2, with D maybe TRBD1 (5 bases). Germline assignment: CDR1 LGHNT and CDR2 FRNRAP. The V end lost 0 bases, the J end lost 5 bases, and 13 bases lay between the germline ends. There are 15 residues in the CDR3. The CDR3 DNA is TGTGCTAGTGGTTTGGTAAACAGGCTCCTATATGGCTACACCTTC. Amino acid sequence: CASGLVNRLLYGYTF.

This clonotype is a singleton in its sample. This chain joins TRBV29-1 and TRBJ2-7, with D uncertain. Germline V gene sequence: CDR1 SQVTM, CDR2 ANQGSEA. CDR3 size: 13 residues. V lost 0 bases, J lost 2 bases, and 8 bases lay in between. The CDR3 is CSVEEGQPYEQYF. The CDR3 DNA is TGCAGCGTTGAAGAGGGTCAGCCCTACGAGCAGTACTTC.

This clonotype was seen only a few times. This chain connects TRBV4-3 to TRBJ2-7, with TRBD2 matching 7 bases. The ends lost 0 bases at V and 1 base at J; junction bases unmatched: 9. The germline CDR1 and CDR2 sequences are LGHNA and YSLEER. The CDR3 runs to 17 residues. The CDR3 here is CASSQDPLSSGSYEQYF. CDR3 coding DNA: TGCGCCAGCAGCCAAGACCCCCTTTCTAGCGGTTCCTACGAGCAGTACTTC.

This clonotype was recorded at least ten times. The DNA of the CDR3 is TGTGCCAGCAGCTTGGCGACTCCCATTAATCCCTCCTACGAGCAGTACTTC. Amino acid sequence: CASSLATPINPSYEQYF. The J gene is TRBJ2-7, the V gene TRBV5-6; D unclear. This CDR3 is 17 amino acids long. Germline CDR1 reads SGHDT; CDR2 reads YYEEEE. Trimming removed 0 bases at V and 0 bases at J, with 16 bases between.

V usage is TRBV10-3 and J usage is TRBJ1-5; TRBD1 matches at 8 bases. Losses at the gene ends were 10 bases for V and 2 bases for J; bases not matched to a gene: 13. The V gene's germline CDR1 is ENHRY and CDR2 SYGVKD. CDR3 length: 16 amino acids. The CDR3 region is CATAGTTGVGNQPQHF. DNA of the CDR3: TGTGCCACCGCGGGAACGACAGGGGTTGGCAATCAGCCCCAGCATTTT.

A remark on this clonotype: A much larger clone lies a single base off, so this may be a read error. J is TRBJ2-1 and V is TRBV29-1, with D possibly TRBD2 on 5 matching bases. The CDR3 has 11 residues. Germline V gene data show CDR1 as SQVTM and CDR2 as ANQGSEA. The CDR3 reads CCVDTNRGQFF. The CDR3 nucleotides read TGCTGCGTGGATACCAACCGGGGGCAGTTCTTC.

The chain links TRBV6-2 or TRBV6-3 to TRBJ2-5; 7 bases are a match to TRBD1. The germline gives CDR1 MNHEY, CDR2 SVGEGT. The trim removed 6 bases at V and 5 bases at J, leaving 6 bases unmatched. The CDR3 totals 13 residues. CDR3 sequence: CASSRQGTETQYF. The CDR3 DNA reads TGTGCCAGCAGCCGACAGGGTACGGAGACCCAGTACTTC.

This clonotype was seen many times. The gene calls are TRBV10-2 and TRBJ2-1; maybe TRBD2 (5 bases). The CDR3 is 14 amino acids. From germline, CDR1 is WSHSY and CDR2 SAAADI. V lost 4 bases to trimming and J lost 0 bases, with 7 bases between them. This CDR3 is CASSGGGSYNEQFF. CDR3 nucleotide sequence: TGCGCCAGCAGTGGCGGAGGCTCCTACAATGAGCAGTTCTTC.

This clonotype came up many times. This chain links TRBV28 with TRBJ2-7, with 9 nucleotides matching TRBD2. Losses at the gene ends were 9 bases for V and 5 bases for J; bases not matched to a gene: 11. CDR1 and CDR2 (germline): MDHEN, SYDVKM. CDR3 length: 14 residues. The CDR3 here is CASDIAGAGNEQYF. The CDR3 bases are TGTGCCAGTGATATAGCGGGGGCGGGAAACGAGCAGTACTTC.

This clonotype has at least ten counts. The gene calls are TRBV6-6 and TRBJ2-1; D not resolved. There are 11 residues in the CDR3. Trimming pared 1 base from V and 9 bases from J, leaving 4 bases between. CDR1 is MNHNY, CDR2 SVGAGI, per germline (reference sequence). CDR3 DNA sequence: TGTGCCAGCAGTTACTTGGGTGAGCAGTTCTTC. Translation: CASSYLGEQFF.

Notes on this clonotype: One base away lies a much larger clone, so this may be a sequencing read error. V is TRBV2 and J is TRBJ2-1; D is perhaps TRBD2 (5 bases). The CDR3 is made up of 14 amino acids. Germline assignment: CDR1 SNHLY and CDR2 FYNNEI. The CDR3, as DNA: TGTGCCAGCAGTGCGAGGGAAACTCACAATGTGCAGTTCTTC. This gives the protein CASSARETHNVQFF.

The chain carries TRBV7-9 and TRBJ2-1; D is perhaps TRBD1 or TRBD2 (5 bases each). Trimming shortened V by 4 bases and J by 6 bases, and 16 bases separated the two germline ends. This CDR3 contains 15 residues. CDR1 SEHNR and CDR2 FQNEAQ come from the germline V gene (reference sequence). The CDR3 here is CASSSERERGNEQFF. As DNA, the CDR3 is TGTGCCAGCAGCTCCGAGAGGGAAAGGGGCAATGAGCAGTTCTTC.